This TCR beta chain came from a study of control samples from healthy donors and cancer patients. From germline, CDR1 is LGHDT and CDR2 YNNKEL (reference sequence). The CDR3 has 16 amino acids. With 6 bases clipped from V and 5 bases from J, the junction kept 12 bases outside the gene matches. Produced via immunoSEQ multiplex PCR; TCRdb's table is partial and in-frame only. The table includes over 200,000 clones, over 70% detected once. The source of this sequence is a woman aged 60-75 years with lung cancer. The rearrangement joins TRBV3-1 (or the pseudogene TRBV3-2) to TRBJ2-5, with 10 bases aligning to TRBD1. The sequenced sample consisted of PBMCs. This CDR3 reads CASSPDGTGVAETQYF. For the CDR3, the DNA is TGTGCCAGCAGTCCCGACGGGACAGGGGTAGCCGAGACCCAGTACTTC.